These T cell receptor beta chains were read from a single sample in a study of CD8+CD57+ T cells in acquired aplastic anemia. MiXCR, run by TCRdb on the reads, gives a single entry per CDR3 protein. The repertoire holds some 170,000 distinct CDR3 sequences, with roughly 48% as singletons. The material sequenced was sorted CD4+, CD8+, or CD8+CD57+ T cells (not recorded which) from PBMCs. These receptors all stem from a human donor with aplastic anemia. Each CDR3 is given with its conserved first and last residue. Fields, in order: V gene, D gene, clone size, J gene, CDR3 protein, CDR3 DNA. The D gene is left open where the match is weak. Rows may omit the clone size; those that give it use once, few, many or a size class.

V: TRBV5-6; D: -; size: many; J: TRBJ2-7; CDR3: CASSLGSRVRSYEQYF; DNA: TGTGCCAGCAGCTTGGGGAGCAGGGTACGCTCCTACGAGCAGTACTTC
V: TRBV6-1; D: TRBD1; size: -; J: TRBJ1-5; CDR3: CASSKTGGASSNQPQHF; DNA: TGTGCCAGCAGTAAAACAGGGGGCGCGTCTAGCAATCAGCCCCAGCATTTT
V: TRBV15; D: -; size: many; J: TRBJ1-1; CDR3: CATSSLATEAFF; DNA: TGTGCCACCAGCAGTTTAGCCACTGAAGCTTTCTTT
V: TRBV20-1; D: -; size: -; J: TRBJ2-5; CDR3: CSARDRRGRETQYF; DNA: TGCAGTGCTAGAGATCGGAGGGGCCGGGAGACCCAGTACTTC
V: TRBV18; D: -; size: few; J: TRBJ1-1; CDR3: CASSPPGPYEAFF; DNA: TGTGCCAGCTCACCACCAGGGCCCTACGAAGCTTTCTTT
V: TRBV5-4; D: -; size: -; J: TRBJ1-2; CDR3: CASSLGRSRSIDYGYTF; DNA: TGTGCCAGCAGCTTGGGGCGGTCGAGGTCTATTGACTATGGCTACACCTTC
V: TRBV7-8; D: TRBD1; size: -; J: TRBJ1-2; CDR3: CASSIVGQGEYGYTF; DNA: TGTGCCAGCAGCATAGTCGGACAGGGAGAATATGGCTACACCTTC
V: TRBV11-2; D: TRBD1; size: many; J: TRBJ2-7; CDR3: CASSLEQGAKLIHEQYF; DNA: TGTGCCAGCAGCTTAGAACAGGGGGCCAAGCTTATCCACGAGCAGTACTTC
V: TRBV5-1; D: TRBD1; size: many; J: TRBJ1-1; CDR3: CASSWGAPGGLMNTEAFF; DNA: TGCGCCAGCAGCTGGGGGGCGCCAGGGGGCCTAATGAACACTGAAGCTTTCTTT
V: TRBV7-8; D: TRBD1; size: many; J: TRBJ1-2; CDR3: CASSLVQGAAGYTF; DNA: TGTGCCAGCAGCTTAGTGCAGGGGGCGGCGGGCTACACCTTC
V: TRBV29-1; D: TRBD1; size: -; J: TRBJ1-2; CDR3: CSGQGANYGYTF; DNA: TGCAGCGGTCAGGGGGCGAACTATGGCTACACCTTC
V: TRBV12-3/TRBV12-4; D: TRBD1; size: -; J: TRBJ2-6; CDR3: CASSGTAGANVLTF; DNA: TGTGCCAGCAGTGGGACAGCTGGGGCCAACGTCCTGACTTTC
V: TRBV5-8; D: -; size: once; J: TRBJ2-1; CDR3: CASSSPTNEQFF; DNA: TGTGCCAGCAGCTCGCCTACGAATGAGCAGTTCTTC
V: TRBV11-3; D: -; size: -; J: TRBJ2-3; CDR3: CASSLVETHGTQYF; DNA: TGTGCCAGCAGCTTAGTCGAGACTCACGGTACGCAGTATTTT
V: TRBV9; D: -; size: -; J: TRBJ2-3; CDR3: CASSVGSGTDTQYF; DNA: TGTGCCAGCAGCGTTGGCAGCGGCACAGATACGCAGTATTTT
V: TRBV18; D: -; size: -; J: TRBJ1-3; CDR3: CASSPLSGSISGNTIYF; DNA: TGTGCCAGCTCACCCCTTAGCGGCAGCATCTCTGGAAACACCATATATTTT
V: TRBV10-3; D: -; size: many; J: TRBJ2-6; CDR3: CAISNEFISGANVLTF; DNA: TGTGCCATCAGTAACGAATTTATCTCTGGGGCCAACGTCCTGACTTTC
V: TRBV3-1; D: -; size: many; J: TRBJ1-1; CDR3: CASSQVGNTEAFF; DNA: TGTGCCAGCAGCCAAGTGGGGAACACTGAAGCTTTCTTT
V: TRBV15; D: -; size: few; J: TRBJ2-3; CDR3: CATSPKIGDSTDTQYF; DNA: TGTGCCACCAGCCCTAAGATCGGGGATAGCACAGATACGCAGTATTTT
V: TRBV20-1; D: -; size: -; J: TRBJ2-7; CDR3: CSACPNEGDPYEQYF; DNA: TGCAGTGCTTGCCCAAATGAGGGGGACCCCTACGAGCAGTACTTC
V: TRBV24-1; D: -; size: -; J: TRBJ2-1; CDR3: CATSDFNSNEQFF; DNA: TGTGCCACCAGTGATTTCAATAGCAATGAGCAGTTCTTC
V: TRBV30; D: -; size: -; J: TRBJ2-7; CDR3: CAWSMGYEQYF; DNA: TGTGCCTGGAGTATGGGCTACGAGCAGTACTTC
V: TRBV10-3; D: TRBD2; size: -; J: TRBJ2-2; CDR3: CAISGLAQSTNTGELFF; DNA: TGTGCCATCAGTGGACTAGCCCAATCAACGAACACCGGGGAGCTGTTTTTT
V: TRBV7-9; D: -; size: many; J: TRBJ2-5; CDR3: CASSLPAPGLETQYF; DNA: TGTGCCAGCAGCCTTCCCGCCCCGGGGTTAGAGACCCAGTACTTC
V: TRBV2; D: TRBD1; size: -; J: TRBJ1-5; CDR3: CASGQVPNQPQHF; DNA: TGTGCCAGCGGACAGGTCCCCAATCAGCCCCAGCATTTT
V: TRBV29-1; D: -; size: -; J: TRBJ2-7; CDR3: CSVGTGVSNEQYF; DNA: TGCAGCGTTGGGACCGGGGTATCGAACGAGCAGTACTTC
V: TRBV2; D: TRBD1; size: many; J: TRBJ1-4; CDR3: CASDSGTGSEKLFF; DNA: TGTGCCAGCGATTCCGGGACAGGGAGTGAAAAACTGTTTTTT
V: TRBV20-1; D: -; size: -; J: TRBJ2-5; CDR3: CSASDMTTETQYF; DNA: TGCAGTGCTAGCGATATGACGACAGAGACCCAGTACTTC
V: TRBV3-1; D: -; size: -; J: TRBJ1-2; CDR3: CASSQVRGTYGYTF; DNA: TGTGCCAGCAGTCAAGTACGGGGGACCTATGGCTACACCTTC
V: TRBV2; D: TRBD1; size: -; J: TRBJ1-6; CDR3: CASSARGQDFYSPLHF; DNA: TGTGCCAGCAGTGCTAGGGGACAGGATTTTTACTCACCCCTCCACTTT
V: TRBV20-1; D: -; size: many; J: TRBJ1-4; CDR3: CSARRTSNEKLFF; DNA: TGCAGTGCTAGAAGGACTAGCAATGAAAAACTGTTTTTT
V: TRBV29-1; D: -; size: many; J: TRBJ2-1; CDR3: CSVPGQRYNEQFF; DNA: TGCAGCGTCCCCGGACAGAGATACAATGAGCAGTTCTTC
V: TRBV5-6; D: -; size: -; J: TRBJ2-5; CDR3: CASSKGRTNQETQYF; DNA: TGTGCCAGCAGCAAAGGACGGACTAACCAAGAGACCCAGTACTTC
V: TRBV6-1; D: -; size: -; J: TRBJ1-5; CDR3: CASSDAMQGRGQPQHF; DNA: TGTGCCAGCAGTGATGCGATGCAGGGGCGGGGTCAGCCCCAGCATTTT
V: TRBV29-1; D: -; size: -; J: TRBJ1-1; CDR3: CSVGQGTTTEAFF; DNA: TGCAGCGTTGGTCAGGGCACTACCACTGAAGCTTTCTTT
V: TRBV5-1; D: -; size: once; J: TRBJ2-2; CDR3: CASSSGGVGGELFF; DNA: TGCGCCAGCAGCTCCGGGGGAGTGGGCGGGGAGCTGTTTTTT
V: TRBV15; D: TRBD1; size: -; J: TRBJ1-3; CDR3: CATGQGLSSGNTIYF; DNA: TGTGCCACCGGACAGGGATTGAGCTCTGGAAACACCATATATTTT
V: TRBV14; D: -; size: once; J: TRBJ2-1; CDR3: CASSRIQFF; DNA: TGTGCCAGCAGCCGGATCCAGTTCTTC
V: TRBV10-2; D: -; size: many; J: TRBJ1-6; CDR3: CASSESSLLIGGPDSPLHF; DNA: TGCGCCAGCAGTGAGTCGAGCCTATTAATTGGGGGGCCGGATTCACCCCTCCACTTT
V: TRBV20-1; D: TRBD2; size: few; J: TRBJ2-5; CDR3: CSAKSGGPLGETQYF; DNA: TGCAGTGCCAAGAGCGGGGGGCCTTTAGGGGAGACCCAGTACTTC
V: TRBV6-2/TRBV6-3; D: -; size: many; J: TRBJ2-3; CDR3: CASSLAWPGTDTQYF; DNA: TGTGCCAGCAGTTTAGCGTGGCCTGGTACAGATACGCAGTATTTT